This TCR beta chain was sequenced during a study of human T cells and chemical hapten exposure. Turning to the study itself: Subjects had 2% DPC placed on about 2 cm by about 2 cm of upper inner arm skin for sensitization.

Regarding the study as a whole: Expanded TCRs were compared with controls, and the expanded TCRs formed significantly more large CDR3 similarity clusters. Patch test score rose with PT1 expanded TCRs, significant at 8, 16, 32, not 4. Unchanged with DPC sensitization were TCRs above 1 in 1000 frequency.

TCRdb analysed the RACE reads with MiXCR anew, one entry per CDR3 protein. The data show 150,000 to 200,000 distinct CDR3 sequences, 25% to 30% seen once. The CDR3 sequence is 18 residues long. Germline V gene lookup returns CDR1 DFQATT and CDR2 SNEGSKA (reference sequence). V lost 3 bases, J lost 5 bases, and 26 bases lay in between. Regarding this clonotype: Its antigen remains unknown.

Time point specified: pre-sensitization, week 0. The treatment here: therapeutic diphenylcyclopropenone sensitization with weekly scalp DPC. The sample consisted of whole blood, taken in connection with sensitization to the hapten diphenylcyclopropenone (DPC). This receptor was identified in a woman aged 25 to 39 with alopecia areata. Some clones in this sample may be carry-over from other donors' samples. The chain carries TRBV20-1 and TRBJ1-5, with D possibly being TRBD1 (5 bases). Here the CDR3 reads CSARRPRGDVGVDQPQHF. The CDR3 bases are TGCAGTGCTAGGAGACCGCGGGGTGACGTGGGGGTGGATCAGCCCCAGCATTTT.